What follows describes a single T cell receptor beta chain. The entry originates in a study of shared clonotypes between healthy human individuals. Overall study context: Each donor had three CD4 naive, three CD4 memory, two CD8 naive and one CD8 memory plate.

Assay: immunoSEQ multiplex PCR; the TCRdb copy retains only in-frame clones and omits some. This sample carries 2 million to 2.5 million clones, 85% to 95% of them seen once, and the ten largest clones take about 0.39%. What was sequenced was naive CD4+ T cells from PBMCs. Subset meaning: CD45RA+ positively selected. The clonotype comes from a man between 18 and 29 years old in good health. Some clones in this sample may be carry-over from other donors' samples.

The CDR3 bases are TGCGCCAGCAGCCAAGAAAGGGACAGGGTGGCGCAGTATTTT. Protein product: CASSQERDRVAQYF. The gene calls are TRBV4-1 and TRBJ2-3, with TRBD1 matching 9 bases. Germline V gene sequence: CDR1 MGHRA, CDR2 YSYEKL. The V gene end was trimmed by 0 bases and the J gene end by 10 bases; junction bases not matched to a gene: 5. The CDR3 has 14 residues.